This entry is about one T cell receptor beta chain. Its antigen is unidentified. The V gene's germline CDR1 is KGHDR and CDR2 SFDVKD. Between the trimmed V and J ends, which lost 4 bases and 5 bases, there was a span of 17 bases. The length of the CDR3 is 16 residues. This sample is part of a study of response to subunit inactivated influenza vaccine. Study-level findings and limits: That few new T cells are recruited by each seasonal influenza vaccination was the authors' suggestion.

Each CDR3 protein is one row after TCRdb ran MiXCR on the RT-PCR reads. Of fewer than 800,000 distinct CDR3 sequences listed, approximately 15% were seen once; the top ten hold approximately 10%. The starting material was PBMCs from blood, obtained less than 13 days after vaccination. This sequence originates from a man between 50 and 59 years old who received an inactivated influenza vaccine. The chain joins TRBV24-1 to TRBJ2-1; D is undetermined. This CDR3 is CATSDLSAQSNNEQFF. CDR3 bases: TGTGCCACCAGTGACCTTTCCGCTCAGAGCAACAATGAGCAGTTCTTC.